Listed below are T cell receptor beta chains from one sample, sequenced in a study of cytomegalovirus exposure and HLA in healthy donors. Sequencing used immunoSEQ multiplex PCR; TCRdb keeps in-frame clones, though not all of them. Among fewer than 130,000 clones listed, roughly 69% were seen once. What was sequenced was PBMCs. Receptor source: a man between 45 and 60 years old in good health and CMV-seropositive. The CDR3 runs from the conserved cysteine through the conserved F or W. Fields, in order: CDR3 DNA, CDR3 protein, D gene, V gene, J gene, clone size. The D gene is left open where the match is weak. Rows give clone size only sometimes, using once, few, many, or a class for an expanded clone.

CDR3 DNA: TGCGCCAGCGCAGTGACAAGCTCCTACGAGCAGTACTTC
CDR3 protein: CASAVTSSYEQYF
D gene: -
V gene: TRBV5-1
J gene: TRBJ2-7
clone size: -

CDR3 DNA: TGTGCCAGCAGTTTACGGAAGGGAGGGGGATCCTACGAGCAGTACTTC
CDR3 protein: CASSLRKGGGSYEQYF
D gene: -
V gene: TRBV27
J gene: TRBJ2-7
clone size: -

CDR3 DNA: TGTGCCAGCAGCTTGGCAGACAGGTTAACTGAAGCTTTCTTT
CDR3 protein: CASSLADRLTEAFF
D gene: -
V gene: TRBV5-8
J gene: TRBJ1-1
clone size: few

CDR3 DNA: TGTGCCAGCCGGGTATCGGATACGCAATATTTT
CDR3 protein: CASRVSDTQYF
D gene: -
V gene: TRBV2
J gene: TRBJ2-3
clone size: -

CDR3 DNA: TGTGCCAGCAGTTACAACAGACAGAACACTGAAGCTTTCTTT
CDR3 protein: CASSYNRQNTEAFF
D gene: -
V gene: TRBV6-5
J gene: TRBJ1-1
clone size: -

CDR3 DNA: TGTGCCAGCAGTTCAACCCACAGGGCTCCAATCGAAGCTTTCTTT
CDR3 protein: CASSSTHRAPIEAFF
D gene: -
V gene: TRBV6-5
J gene: TRBJ1-1
clone size: -

CDR3 DNA: TGTGCCAGCAGCCCAGGGGCCCGGGGCTACACCTTC
CDR3 protein: CASSPGARGYTF
D gene: -
V gene: TRBV6-6
J gene: TRBJ1-2
clone size: -

CDR3 DNA: TGTGCCAGCAGTTCCCCGGACGGACAGGGCGGCTACGAGCAGTACTTC
CDR3 protein: CASSSPDGQGGYEQYF
D gene: TRBD1
V gene: TRBV7-9
J gene: TRBJ2-7
clone size: -

CDR3 DNA: TGTGCCAGCAGCGTGGCGAGCAGGGGAATCCACGAGCAGTACTTC
CDR3 protein: CASSVASRGIHEQYF
D gene: -
V gene: TRBV9
J gene: TRBJ2-7
clone size: -

CDR3 DNA: TGTGCCAGTAGGCCCACTAGCGGGAGGGATGAGCAGTTCTTC
CDR3 protein: CASRPTSGRDEQFF
D gene: TRBD2
V gene: TRBV19
J gene: TRBJ2-1
clone size: -

CDR3 DNA: TGTGCCAGCAGTAGAGACAGCTCTGAATCCTACGAGCAGTACTTC
CDR3 protein: CASSRDSSESYEQYF
D gene: -
V gene: TRBV6-6
J gene: TRBJ2-7
clone size: -

CDR3 DNA: TGTGCCAGCAAACACCCCGGGACAGGGGTCGGCGAGCAGTACTTC
CDR3 protein: CASKHPGTGVGEQYF
D gene: TRBD1
V gene: TRBV2
J gene: TRBJ2-7
clone size: few

CDR3 DNA: TGTGCCAGCAGGGTTGGGCCATGGACAGGGTGGAATGAGCAGTTCTTC
CDR3 protein: CASRVGPWTGWNEQFF
D gene: TRBD1
V gene: TRBV5-5
J gene: TRBJ2-1
clone size: once

CDR3 DNA: TGTGCCAGCAGCTTAGACCACCTAAGCACAGATACGCAGTATTTT
CDR3 protein: CASSLDHLSTDTQYF
D gene: -
V gene: TRBV7-8
J gene: TRBJ2-3
clone size: -

CDR3 DNA: TGCGCCAGCAGCTTTCACTACCGGGACAGCTACGAGCAGTACTTC
CDR3 protein: CASSFHYRDSYEQYF
D gene: TRBD1
V gene: TRBV5-1
J gene: TRBJ2-7
clone size: -

CDR3 DNA: TGTGCCAACAGTGAAGCGGGCATCACCGGGGAGCTGTTTTTT
CDR3 protein: CANSEAGITGELFF
D gene: -
V gene: TRBV6-1
J gene: TRBJ2-2
clone size: -

CDR3 DNA: TGCGCCAGCAGCTTGGCCCTGGAGCGGAGCTACGAGCAGTACTTC
CDR3 protein: CASSLALERSYEQYF
D gene: -
V gene: TRBV5-1
J gene: TRBJ2-7
clone size: -

CDR3 DNA: TGTGCCAGCTCACCCTCCTCCGGGGAGCTGTTTTTT
CDR3 protein: CASSPSSGELFF
D gene: -
V gene: TRBV18
J gene: TRBJ2-2
clone size: -

CDR3 DNA: TGTGCCAGCAGCTTACGGGTTTCGGACACTGAAGCTTTCTTT
CDR3 protein: CASSLRVSDTEAFF
D gene: -
V gene: TRBV28
J gene: TRBJ1-1
clone size: -

CDR3 DNA: TGTGCCAGTAGTATCCTAGCGGGACCTCAATTCGAGCAGTACTTC
CDR3 protein: CASSILAGPQFEQYF
D gene: TRBD2
V gene: TRBV19
J gene: TRBJ2-7
clone size: -

CDR3 DNA: TGTGCCAGAACCTTCAGGGCAGGTAATGAAAAACTGTTTTTT
CDR3 protein: CARTFRAGNEKLFF
D gene: -
V gene: TRBV6-1
J gene: TRBJ1-4
clone size: few

CDR3 DNA: TGCGCCAGCAGTCAATGCAAGGGGGCGATGAACACTGAAGCTTTCTTT
CDR3 protein: CASSQCKGAMNTEAFF
D gene: TRBD1
V gene: TRBV23-1
J gene: TRBJ1-1
clone size: -

CDR3 DNA: TGCGCCAGCAGCACGGGACAGGCCCTCACTGAAGCTTTCTTT
CDR3 protein: CASSTGQALTEAFF
D gene: TRBD1
V gene: TRBV5-1
J gene: TRBJ1-1
clone size: -

CDR3 DNA: TGTGCCAGCAGCCAGGCCCGCATCCGAAACACCATATATTTT
CDR3 protein: CASSQARIRNTIYF
D gene: -
V gene: TRBV7-9
J gene: TRBJ1-3
clone size: once

CDR3 DNA: TGCGCCAGCAGCCAAAGCCTGAGGGGAGGGAGCGAGCAGTACTTC
CDR3 protein: CASSQSLRGGSEQYF
D gene: TRBD2
V gene: TRBV4-1
J gene: TRBJ2-7
clone size: few

CDR3 DNA: TGCGCCAGCAGTGACTCAAGGGGGGGGGCAGGACAGCCCCAGCATTTT
CDR3 protein: CASSDSRGGAGQPQHF
D gene: -
V gene: TRBV10-1
J gene: TRBJ1-5
clone size: -

CDR3 DNA: TGTGCCAGTAGTACTACAGGGGGGGTCTATAGCAATCAGCCCCAGCATTTT
CDR3 protein: CASSTTGGVYSNQPQHF
D gene: TRBD1
V gene: TRBV19
J gene: TRBJ1-5
clone size: few

CDR3 DNA: TGTGCCAGTAGTCTCGGGACTAGCGGTACGGAGCAGTACTTC
CDR3 protein: CASSLGTSGTEQYF
D gene: TRBD2
V gene: TRBV19
J gene: TRBJ2-5
clone size: -

CDR3 DNA: TGTGCCAGCAGTCCGGCGGGGGGGTCAGAGACCCAGTACTTC
CDR3 protein: CASSPAGGSETQYF
D gene: TRBD2
V gene: TRBV28
J gene: TRBJ2-5
clone size: -

CDR3 DNA: TGTGCCAGCTCACCGGGTCAGGCTAGCAATCAGCCCCAGCATTTT
CDR3 protein: CASSPGQASNQPQHF
D gene: -
V gene: TRBV18
J gene: TRBJ1-5
clone size: few

CDR3 DNA: TGTGCCAGTAGTAGACTACAGGGGCGAACGTACGAGCAGTACTTC
CDR3 protein: CASSRLQGRTYEQYF
D gene: TRBD1
V gene: TRBV19
J gene: TRBJ2-7
clone size: -

CDR3 DNA: TGTGCTAGTGGTCTCGGACAGGTTAGCTCCTACAATGAGCAGTTCTTC
CDR3 protein: CASGLGQVSSYNEQFF
D gene: TRBD1
V gene: TRBV12-5
J gene: TRBJ2-1
clone size: once

CDR3 DNA: TGTGCCAGCAGCTTAGTCAGGAACTATGGCTACACCTTC
CDR3 protein: CASSLVRNYGYTF
D gene: -
V gene: TRBV7-2
J gene: TRBJ1-2
clone size: -

CDR3 DNA: TGCGCCAGCAGTTCCGGACTAGCGGGGGGGTGGGAAGATACGCAGTATTTT
CDR3 protein: CASSSGLAGGWEDTQYF
D gene: TRBD2
V gene: TRBV23-1
J gene: TRBJ2-3
clone size: -

CDR3 DNA: TGTGCCAGTAGTATAGGGAGCGGGAGTACAGATACGCAGTATTTT
CDR3 protein: CASSIGSGSTDTQYF
D gene: TRBD2
V gene: TRBV19
J gene: TRBJ2-3
clone size: -

CDR3 DNA: TGTGCCAGCAGCGTAGCTCAGGGGAGGGTTAGCACAGATACGCAGTATTTT
CDR3 protein: CASSVAQGRVSTDTQYF
D gene: -
V gene: TRBV9
J gene: TRBJ2-3
clone size: -

CDR3 DNA: TGTGCCAGCAGCCCAGGACTAGCGGGAGGGCCCGGCACAGATACGCAGTATTTT
CDR3 protein: CASSPGLAGGPGTDTQYF
D gene: TRBD2
V gene: TRBV11-2
J gene: TRBJ2-3
clone size: -

CDR3 DNA: TGTGCCAGCAGTGAATTCAGGGACTCCTACGAGCAGTACTTC
CDR3 protein: CASSEFRDSYEQYF
D gene: -
V gene: TRBV2
J gene: TRBJ2-7
clone size: once

CDR3 DNA: TGTGCCAGCAGCTTAGGGACTGTTTACAATGAGCAGTTCTTC
CDR3 protein: CASSLGTVYNEQFF
D gene: -
V gene: TRBV7-2
J gene: TRBJ2-1
clone size: -

CDR3 DNA: TGTGCCAGCAGCTTACAAGCGGGGACAGGGGGTTTATTCTTC
CDR3 protein: CASSLQAGTGGLFF
D gene: TRBD1
V gene: TRBV11-2
J gene: TRBJ2-1
clone size: -

CDR3 DNA: TGTGCCAGCAGCTTAGGATCCGGGGGACCCTCTGGGGCCAACGGCCTGACTTTC
CDR3 protein: CASSLGSGGPSGANGLTF
D gene: -
V gene: TRBV7-6
J gene: TRBJ2-6
clone size: -

CDR3 DNA: TGCGCCAGCAGCCGTCTACCCGGGACAGGTATTAGAACTAATGAAAAACTGTTTTTT
CDR3 protein: CASSRLPGTGIRTNEKLFF
D gene: TRBD1
V gene: TRBV4-1
J gene: TRBJ1-4
clone size: -

CDR3 DNA: TGTGCCAGCAGCACGGCAGGGTACTATACGCAGTATTTT
CDR3 protein: CASSTAGYYTQYF
D gene: -
V gene: TRBV5-4
J gene: TRBJ2-3
clone size: -

CDR3 DNA: TGTGCTAGTGCCGCCCCCGGAGGCACGGTTAGCAATCAGCCCCAGCATTTT
CDR3 protein: CASAAPGGTVSNQPQHF
D gene: -
V gene: TRBV12-5
J gene: TRBJ1-5
clone size: -

CDR3 DNA: TGTGCCAGCAGTGAAGTCAGGGGGCAGACCTACGAGCAGTACTTC
CDR3 protein: CASSEVRGQTYEQYF
D gene: TRBD1
V gene: TRBV2
J gene: TRBJ2-7
clone size: -

CDR3 DNA: TGTGCCACAGCGTCGGGGGGATCTAATGAAAAACTGTTTTTT
CDR3 protein: CATASGGSNEKLFF
D gene: -
V gene: TRBV10-3
J gene: TRBJ1-4
clone size: -

CDR3 DNA: TGTGCCAGCACTAGCGGGAGGGCCTCGGGAGATACGCAGTATTTT
CDR3 protein: CASTSGRASGDTQYF
D gene: TRBD2
V gene: TRBV2
J gene: TRBJ2-3
clone size: -